The next 4 T cell receptor beta chains were all read from a single sample in a study of beta chain features in type 1 diabetes. Findings and caveats of the study: Moderate but significant shortening of TCRB CDR3s was recorded in all four CD4+ subsets from Type 1 diabetes patients.

Expressed TCRB transcripts were sequenced because the isolated RNA had all been reverse transcribed beforehand. Clones were read by immunoSEQ multiplex PCR, and TCRdb kept only the in-frame ones, dropping some. The sample has roughly 150,000 clones, approximately 9.1% seen once. These TCRs are of unknown antigen specificity. The sample comprised central memory CD4+ T cells from blood. Receptor source: a woman under 40 with type 1 diabetes.

This clone was counted ten times or more. The J gene is TRBJ2-5, the V gene TRBV5-4; 10 bases are shared with TRBD2. The CDR3 runs 17 residues. The V gene's germline CDR1 is SGHNT and CDR2 YYREEE (reference sequence). With 3 bases clipped from V and 5 bases from J, the junction kept 13 bases outside the gene matches. CDR3 region: CASSSGLAEWLGETQYF. The CDR3 DNA follows: TGTGCCAGCAGCTCTGGACTAGCGGAGTGGCTTGGGGAGACCCAGTACTTC.

The rearrangement links TRBV5-1 to TRBJ2-3; no clear D. Per the germline V gene, CDR1 is SGHRS and CDR2 is YFSETQ. V dropped 2 bases and J dropped 6 bases, with 13 bases sitting between them. This CDR3 contains 14 residues. CDR3 sequence: CASSFMTPGDTQYF. Here the CDR3 DNA reads TGCGCCAGCAGCTTTATGACTCCCGGGGATACGCAGTATTTT.

This clone turned up a few times. The rearrangement uses TRBV5-1 and TRBJ1-1; a weak D match, TRBD1 (6 bases). Germline V lookup: CDR1 SGHRS, CDR2 YFSETQ. The V gene lost 4 bases and the J gene lost 1 base, with 11 bases spanning the gap. The CDR3 extends over 14 amino acids. The CDR3, as DNA: TGCGCCAGCAGCCCGTGGACAGCGAACACTGAAGCTTTCTTT. Encoded protein: CASSPWTANTEAFF.

This clone was detected only a few times. The chain carries TRBV18 and TRBJ2-1; D is uncertain. Between the trimmed V and J ends, which lost 3 bases and 5 bases, there was a span of 8 bases. The CDR3 extends over 13 amino acids. CDR1 is KGHSH and CDR2 is LQKENI in the germline V gene. CDR3 region: CASSPLTNNEQFF. CDR3 nucleotides: TGTGCCAGCTCACCTTTGACAAACAATGAGCAGTTCTTC.